The 32 T cell receptor beta chains in this list originate from one sample, sequenced in a study of blood T cell repertoires in COVID-19. TCRdb's table, derived via immunoSEQ multiplex PCR, lists solely in-frame clones and lacks some. The table has a few hundred thousand clones, around 87% seen once; the top ten hold approximately 1.5%. The specimen sequenced was PBMCs or T cells enriched from blood (not recorded which). Every receptor here comes from a woman in her forties or fifties who had recovered from COVID-19.

The rearrangement uses TRBV7-6 and TRBJ1-3, with 9 positions matching TRBD1. The junction had 3 bases not matched to a gene; V was cut back by 5 bases and J by 1 base. This CDR3 is built from 15 residues. Germline CDR1 SGHVS, CDR2 FNYEAQ. The CDR3 sequence is CASSTDRGSGNTIYF. The DNA for the CDR3 is TGTGCCAGCAGCACAGACAGGGGGTCTGGAAACACCATATATTTT.

V is TRBV11-3 and J is TRBJ2-1, with a tentative D call TRBD2 (6 bases). Per the germline V gene, CDR1 is SGHNT and CDR2 is YENEEA. There are 16 residues in the CDR3. V lost 5 bases and J lost 0, with 14 bases in between. The CDR3 DNA reads as TGTGCCAGCAGCACGGGCGGAGGGGTCTCCTACAATGAGCAGTTCTTC. It codes for CASSTGGGVSYNEQFF.

The chain recombines TRBV7-8 with TRBJ1-2; 8 bases map to TRBD1. The germline V gene encodes CDR1 SGHVS and CDR2 FQNEAQ. V lost 10 bases and J lost 5; bases outside the gene matches: 9. CDR3 length equals 13 residues. CDR3 DNA sequence: TGTGCCATCTCGGACAGGGATCTTTATGGCTACACCTTC. Translation gives CAISDRDLYGYTF.

The rearrangement joins TRBV21-1 to TRBJ2-7; TRBD2, the D gene given by the table, was not confirmed from the DNA. TRBV21-1 is listed as a pseudogene. The CDR3 has 18 residues. Here the CDR3 reads CASSPFRRRVCTFYEQYF. As DNA, the CDR3 is TGTGCCAGCAGCCCCTTCAGGAGGCGGGTCTGTACCTTCTACGAGCAGTACTTC.

The chain recombines TRBV6-1 with TRBJ2-5, with TRBD2 matching over 7 bases. V shed 2 bases and J 2 bases; nucleotides not matched to a gene: 11. CDR3 size: 17 residues. Germline V gene sequence: CDR1 MNHNS, CDR2 SASEGT. The CDR3 reads CASSESAGRWRQETQYF. CDR3 in DNA: TGTGCCAGCAGTGAAAGTGCCGGGAGGTGGCGGCAAGAGACCCAGTACTTC.

The sample holds a few counts of this clone. This chain connects TRBV29-1 to TRBJ1-1; 8 bases fit TRBD1. V lost 4 bases to trimming and J lost 5 bases; unmatched junction nucleotides: 3. In germline, CDR1 is SQVTM, CDR2 ANQGSEA. The CDR3 contains 12 residues. The CDR3 protein is CSVGTGGTEAFF. The DNA for the CDR3 is TGCAGCGTTGGAACAGGGGGGACTGAAGCTTTCTTT.

The chain links TRBV9 to TRBJ1-4, with 11 bases that match TRBD1. The V segment lost 2 bases and the J segment 5 bases; nucleotides outside the gene matches: 5. The germline gives CDR1 SGDLS, CDR2 YYNGEE. This CDR3 spans 16 amino acids. CDR3 in amino acids: CASSVQGDRGNEKLFF. The CDR3 nucleotides read TGTGCCAGCAGCGTCCAGGGGGACAGGGGGAATGAAAAACTGTTTTTT.

The rearrangement uses TRBV9 and TRBJ1-3, with unresolved D. Trimming cost V 4 bases and J 4 bases, with 12 bases left between them. CDR3 length: 14 amino acids. Germline CDR1 reads SGDLS; CDR2 reads YYNGEE. The CDR3 DNA reads as TGTGCCAGCAGCCTGGGTCTAGACGGAAACACCATATATTTT. It is translated as CASSLGLDGNTIYF.

This chain links TRBV5-1 with TRBJ2-7, with TRBD2 identical over 14 bases. This CDR3 has 16 amino acids. Germline V gene sequence: CDR1 SGHRS, CDR2 YFSETQ. V shed 1 base and J 7 bases; nucleotides not matched to a gene: 7. The CDR3 region has the DNA TGCGCCAGCAGCTTGATGGGACTAGCGGGAGCTTTAGAGCAGTACTTC. Its protein is CASSLMGLAGALEQYF.

The chain carries TRBV30 and TRBJ2-1; the match to TRBD2 covers 7 bases. The CDR3 spans 14 residues. Germline lookup yields CDR1 GTSNPN and CDR2 SVGIG (reference sequence). The trim removed 4 bases at V and 0 bases at J, leaving 3 bases unmatched. CDR3 sequence (DNA): TGTGCCTGGACTAGCGGTAGCTCCTACAATGAGCAGTTCTTC. Translated: CAWTSGSSYNEQFF.

This clone was observed once. The chain has TRBV18 and TRBJ1-1, with 8 bases lining up with TRBD1. In germline, CDR1 is KGHSH, CDR2 LQKENI. CDR3 length: 14 amino acids. J was trimmed by 3 bases and V by 6 bases; bases with no gene match: 6. CDR3 protein: CASSPDREDTEAFF. DNA for the CDR3: TGTGCCAGCTCTCCGGACAGGGAGGACACTGAAGCTTTCTTT. The variable domain in full, completed from reference TRBV18 and TRBJ1-1, reads NAGVMQNPRHLVRRRGQEARLRCSPMKGHSHVYWYRQLPEEGLKFMVYLQKENIIDESGMPKERFSAEFPKEGPSILRIQQVVRGDSAAYFCASSPDREDTEAFFGQGTRLTVV.

This chain uses TRBV6-5 with TRBJ2-2, with D possibly matching TRBD1 (5 bases). There are 15 residues in the CDR3. Trimming removed 2 bases from V and 0 bases from J, with 7 bases in between. Germline V gives CDR1 MNHEY, CDR2 SVGAGI. Here the CDR3 reads CASSYLTANTGELFF. For the CDR3, the DNA is TGTGCCAGCAGTTACCTGACAGCGAACACCGGGGAGCTGTTTTTT.

This clone occurred once. The rearrangement links TRBV10-3 to TRBJ1-2; D is unresolved. This CDR3 comprises 13 residues. With 5 bases removed from V and 5 bases from J, the gap between germline ends came to 12 bases. From germline, CDR1 is ENHRY and CDR2 SYGVKD. For the CDR3, the DNA is TGTGCCATCAGTTCCTCCGAGAAGTATGGCTACACCTTC. Translation: CAISSSEKYGYTF.

CDR3 coding DNA: TGTGCCAGCAGCTTGCGGTGGATGGCGAGGGAGGGCCGAGGGGAGACCCAGTACTTC. Protein product: CASSLRWMAREGRGETQYF. The chain couples TRBV7-6 to TRBJ2-5; 7 bases align to TRBD2. The CDR3 runs to 19 residues. The germline V gene encodes CDR1 SGHVS and CDR2 FNYEAQ. The ends lost 3 bases at V and 5 bases at J; junction bases unmatched: 21.

The genes are TRBV30 and TRBJ2-7, with D possibly TRBD2 on 7 matching bases. Germline CDR1 is GTSNPN and CDR2 is SVGIG (reference sequence). The ends were cut back, 2 bases at V and 7 bases at J, with 15 bases in the middle. This CDR3 contains 13 residues. DNA for the CDR3: TGTGCCTGGAGTTCGGGGGGCGGGAATGAGCAGTACTTC. As protein: CAWSSGGGNEQYF.

V gene TRBV5-1 combines with J gene TRBJ2-3; TRBD2 might be the D (5 bases). Per germline, CDR1 SGHRS and CDR2 YFSETQ. The CDR3 is made up of 15 amino acids. Trimming took off 4 bases at V and 2 bases at J, with 14 bases between the two ends. CDR3 loop: CASSLATSYTDTQYF. CDR3 coding DNA: TGCGCCAGCAGCCTAGCTACCTCCTACACAGATACGCAGTATTTT.

V usage is TRBV21-1 and J usage is TRBJ1-3; no DNA check was done on the table's D call, TRBD1. TRBV21-1 is classified as a pseudogene. The CDR3 covers 16 residues. CDR3 residues: CASSRRGRITGNTIYF. CDR3 DNA sequence: TGTGCCAGCAGCCGTAGGGGGCGTATAACTGGAAACACCATATATTTT.

The V call is TRBV5-6, the J call TRBJ2-7; D is perhaps TRBD1 (6 bases). This CDR3 has 14 amino acids. CDR1 is SGHDT, CDR2 YYEEEE, per germline. V was shortened by 4 bases and J by 2 bases, with 13 bases between the two germline ends. DNA of the CDR3: TGTGCCAGCAGCGCCATACAGGGAACCTACGAGCAGTACTTC. Protein sequence: CASSAIQGTYEQYF.

V gene TRBV28 combines with J gene TRBJ1-1, with D perhaps matching TRBD1 (5 bases). Trimming removed 5 bases at V and 1 base at J, with 11 bases between. The CDR3 runs 14 residues. Germline V gives CDR1 MDHEN, CDR2 SYDVKM. The CDR3 spells CASSRRGPNTEAFF. The CDR3 DNA reads TGTGCCAGCAGTCGGCGGGGACCGAACACTGAAGCTTTCTTT.

The chain links TRBV7-9 to TRBJ1-2; D remains unclear. Germline V lookup: CDR1 SEHNR, CDR2 FQNEAQ (reference sequence). This CDR3 spans 11 amino acids. V lost 5 bases and J lost 5, with 6 bases in between. The CDR3 coding sequence is TGTGCCAGCAGCAACGGTTATGGCTACACCTTC. Its protein product is CASSNGYGYTF.

The chain couples TRBV30 to TRBJ1-1; 10 nucleotides line up with TRBD1. Germline CDR1 and CDR2: GTSNPN and SVGIG (reference sequence). With V trimmed by 2 bases and J by 4 bases, 4 bases remained unmatched. The CDR3 contains 14 residues. This CDR3 reads CAWSPGQGSTEAFF. CDR3 in DNA: TGTGCCTGGAGTCCGGGACAGGGGAGCACTGAAGCTTTCTTT.

The V gene is TRBV11-2, the J gene TRBJ1-1; TRBD1 matches 7 bases. Germline V gene lookup returns CDR1 SGHAT and CDR2 FQNNGV. After removal of 5 bases from V and 6 bases from J, the junction contained 12 bases not matched to a gene. The CDR3 runs to 15 residues. CDR3 amino acids: CASSRTTGFIAEAFF. The CDR3 DNA reads as TGTGCCAGCAGCCGAACGACAGGGTTTATCGCTGAAGCTTTCTTT.

This clone appeared a single time. V is TRBV27 and J is TRBJ1-1, with TRBD1 as a possible D gene (6 bases). Germline-derived CDR1 and CDR2 are MNHEY and SMNVEV (reference sequence). CDR3 size: 13 residues. V was clipped by 2 bases and J by 6 bases, with 10 bases between them. The CDR3 sequence is CASSLGRQAEAFF. The CDR3 DNA sequence: TGTGCCAGCAGTTTAGGAAGACAGGCTGAAGCTTTCTTT.

This clone showed up just once. This chain connects TRBV11-2 to TRBJ2-7; 8 bases fit TRBD1. The CDR3 covers 19 residues. J lost 4 bases, V lost 3 bases, and 20 bases had no gene match. Per the germline V gene, CDR1 is SGHAT and CDR2 is FQNNGV. This chain's CDR3 is CASSFKLGTGEPFGYEQYF. The DNA for the CDR3 is TGTGCCAGCAGCTTTAAGCTCGGGACAGGCGAGCCCTTCGGTTACGAGCAGTACTTC.

This chain joins TRBV2 and TRBJ2-5; D perhaps matches TRBD2 (5 bases). From germline, CDR1 is SNHLY and CDR2 FYNNEI. The length of the CDR3 is 14 residues. Trimming shortened V by 4 bases and J by 1 base, and 10 bases separated the two germline ends. The CDR3 loop reads CASSADSFQETQYF. In DNA form, the CDR3 reads TGTGCCAGCAGTGCGGACTCCTTCCAAGAGACCCAGTACTTC.

The J gene is TRBJ1-1, the V gene TRBV10-1, with 9 positions matching TRBD1. This CDR3 has 16 amino acids. The germline V gene encodes CDR1 WNHNN and CDR2 SYGVQD (reference sequence). With 3 bases clipped from V and 1 base from J, the junction kept 6 bases outside the gene matches. The CDR3 DNA follows: TGCGCCAGCAGTGAAAACAGGGGGCCAGGGAACACTGAAGCTTTCTTT. It yields the protein CASSENRGPGNTEAFF.

This clone was seen only once. The rearrangement links TRBV28 to TRBJ2-7, with D uncertain. The length of the CDR3 is 15 residues. Trimming left V 5 bases short and J 0 bases short, with 14 bases between. CDR1 and CDR2 from the germline V gene are MDHEN and SYDVKM. The CDR3 protein is CASSPERVFSYEQYF. DNA for the CDR3: TGTGCCAGCAGTCCCGAGAGAGTGTTCTCCTACGAGCAGTACTTC.

This CDR3 reads CATSDPGLAGNYNEQFF. CDR3 nucleotides: TGTGCCACCAGTGATCCGGGACTAGCGGGGAACTACAATGAGCAGTTCTTC. The chain employs TRBV24-1 and TRBJ2-1; 13 nucleotides line up with TRBD2. The trim removed 3 bases at V and 3 bases at J, leaving 4 bases unmatched. This CDR3 comprises 17 residues. CDR1 is KGHDR, CDR2 SFDVKD, per germline.

This clone is a singleton in its sample. The chain carries TRBV18 and TRBJ2-2; TRBD1 matches at 9 bases. V trimming: 3 bases; J trimming: 5 bases; junction bases outside the gene matches: 4. The CDR3 spans 15 residues. Per the germline V gene, CDR1 is KGHSH and CDR2 is LQKENI. In DNA, the CDR3 is TGTGCCAGCTCACCCCGGACAGGGGATACCGGGGAGCTGTTTTTT. Its protein product is CASSPRTGDTGELFF.

The CDR3 here is CASSQEATGGLGYEQYF. In DNA, the CDR3 is TGTGCCAGCAGCCAAGAGGCCACGGGGGGCCTAGGATACGAGCAGTACTTC. This rearrangement joins TRBV4-2 to TRBJ2-7; TRBD2 might be the D (7 bases). Trimming left V 0 bases short and J 4 bases short, with 19 bases between. The CDR3 spans 17 residues. Germline CDR1 LGHNA, CDR2 YNFKEQ.

This clone has more than one count but fewer than ten. The gene calls are TRBV7-9 and TRBJ2-7, with D unresolved. CDR1 and CDR2 (germline): SEHNR, FQNEAQ (reference sequence). The CDR3 totals 14 residues. V lost 2 bases to trimming and J lost 0 bases, with 8 bases between them. The CDR3 DNA follows: TGTGCCAGCAGCTTACTCGTTAGCTCCTACGAGCAGTACTTC. Translating it yields CASSLLVSSYEQYF.

The chain carries TRBV6-5 and TRBJ1-4; D is unresolved. The CDR3 sequence is 16 residues long. Germline loops: CDR1 MNHEY, CDR2 SVGAGI. The V gene lost 0 bases and the J gene lost 0 bases, with 8 bases spanning the gap. In DNA form, the CDR3 reads TGTGCCAGCAGTTACTCTATCGTTGCAACTAATGAAAAACTGTTTTTT. Its protein product is CASSYSIVATNEKLFF.